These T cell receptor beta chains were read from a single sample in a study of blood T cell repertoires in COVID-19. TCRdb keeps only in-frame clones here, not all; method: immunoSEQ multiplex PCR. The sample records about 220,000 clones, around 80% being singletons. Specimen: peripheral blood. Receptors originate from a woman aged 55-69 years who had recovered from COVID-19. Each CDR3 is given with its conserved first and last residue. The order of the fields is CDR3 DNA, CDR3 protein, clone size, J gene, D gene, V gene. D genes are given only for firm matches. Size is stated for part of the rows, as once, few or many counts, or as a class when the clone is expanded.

DNA: TGTGCCAGCAGCTTCGGACAGGGGGCTCAAGAGACCCAGTACTTC
CDR3: CASSFGQGAQETQYF
size: NA
J: TRBJ2-5
D: TRBD1
V: TRBV7-9

DNA: TGCAGCGTTAGTCCCGGGACAGGTATCTATGGCTACACCTTC
CDR3: CSVSPGTGIYGYTF
size: NA
J: TRBJ1-2
D: TRBD1
V: TRBV29-1

DNA: TGTGCCAGCAGCTCGTTTCGCGGGGGTGGCTACACCTTC
CDR3: CASSSFRGGGYTF
size: NA
J: TRBJ1-2
D: NA
V: TRBV11-1

DNA: TGTGCCATCAAAGGTACGCAGGACAGGAATGAAAAACTGTTTTTT
CDR3: CAIKGTQDRNEKLFF
size: once
J: TRBJ1-4
D: TRBD1
V: TRBV10-3

DNA: TGTGCCAGCAGCTCCGGACAGGGGGCAAGGGTAGGAGAGACCCAGTACTTC
CDR3: CASSSGQGARVGETQYF
size: NA
J: TRBJ2-5
D: TRBD1
V: TRBV7-2

DNA: TGTGCCAGCAGCTTGCAGTGGGGGGGGATGCCGGAGCAGTACTTC
CDR3: CASSLQWGGMPEQYF
size: once
J: TRBJ2-7
D: TRBD2
V: TRBV5-4

DNA: TGTGCCAGCAGCCGACGGCAGGGGACTAACACAGATACGCAGTATTTT
CDR3: CASSRRQGTNTDTQYF
size: NA
J: TRBJ2-3
D: NA
V: TRBV6-6

DNA: TGCGCCAGCAGTCAATCGTTTGAGGGAGCTGCTGGAAACACCATATATTTT
CDR3: CASSQSFEGAAGNTIYF
size: NA
J: TRBJ1-3
D: NA
V: TRBV23-1

DNA: TGTGCCAGCAGTACCCGGGACACCGGATCCTATGGCTACACCTTC
CDR3: CASSTRDTGSYGYTF
size: NA
J: TRBJ1-2
D: NA
V: TRBV6-5

DNA: TGTGCCAGTATATTGCGAGCAGGCCTAATCGGGAGAGGGAACACCGGGGAGCTGTTTTTT
CDR3: CASILRAGLIGRGNTGELFF
size: NA
J: TRBJ2-2
D: NA
V: TRBV19

DNA: TGTGCCAGTAGTATCTTACTAGCGGGGACCTACGAGCAGTACTTC
CDR3: CASSILLAGTYEQYF
size: NA
J: TRBJ2-7
D: TRBD2
V: TRBV19

DNA: TGCGCCAGCAGCGAAGGACTAGCGGGGGGTGACACAGATACGCAGTATTTT
CDR3: CASSEGLAGGDTDTQYF
size: NA
J: TRBJ2-3
D: TRBD2
V: TRBV5-1

DNA: TGTGCCATCAGGGCCAGGGAAGGGCGAGAAAAACTGTTTTTT
CDR3: CAIRAREGREKLFF
size: NA
J: TRBJ1-4
D: NA
V: TRBV10-3

DNA: TGCGCCAGCAGCTTGGGGGGACTAGCGGCAGATACGCAGTATTTT
CDR3: CASSLGGLAADTQYF
size: NA
J: TRBJ2-3
D: TRBD2
V: TRBV5-1

DNA: TGTGCCAGCAGTTTGTGGGGGGATTCACCCCTCCACTTT
CDR3: CASSLWGDSPLHF
size: NA
J: TRBJ1-6
D: NA
V: TRBV12-3/TRBV12-4

DNA: TGTGCCAGCAGCCGCGGGGCCCACTACGAGCAGTACTTC
CDR3: CASSRGAHYEQYF
size: NA
J: TRBJ2-7
D: NA
V: TRBV28

DNA: TGTGCCACCAGCAGGGGTGACAGGGTCGGTAATGAAAAACTGTTTTTT
CDR3: CATSRGDRVGNEKLFF
size: few
J: TRBJ1-4
D: TRBD1
V: TRBV15

DNA: TGTGCCAGTAGTATCGGCAGGGCCACTGAAGCTTTCTTT
CDR3: CASSIGRATEAFF
size: NA
J: TRBJ1-1
D: NA
V: TRBV19

DNA: TGTGCCAGCAGTTTATCGGGGCCCTACGAGCAGTACTTC
CDR3: CASSLSGPYEQYF
size: NA
J: TRBJ2-7
D: NA
V: TRBV27

DNA: TGCGCCAGCAGCTTGGCCCCAGGGGCCTATGGCTACACCTTC
CDR3: CASSLAPGAYGYTF
size: NA
J: TRBJ1-2
D: NA
V: TRBV5-1

DNA: TGTGCCAGCAGCTCCATAGCTACAGGGCGCGGCTACACCTTC
CDR3: CASSSIATGRGYTF
size: NA
J: TRBJ1-2
D: NA
V: TRBV5-5

DNA: TGCGCCAGCAGCCAACAGGGGGCCACAGATACGCAGTATTTT
CDR3: CASSQQGATDTQYF
size: NA
J: TRBJ2-3
D: TRBD1
V: TRBV4-3

DNA: TGTGCCTGGAGCTCGGGACAGCCCAACACTGAAGCTTTCTTT
CDR3: CAWSSGQPNTEAFF
size: NA
J: TRBJ1-1
D: TRBD1
V: TRBV30

DNA: TGCGCCAGCAGCCAAGAAAGGGGTAGCACCGGGGAGCTGTTTTTT
CDR3: CASSQERGSTGELFF
size: NA
J: TRBJ2-2
D: NA
V: TRBV4-3

DNA: TGCAGCGCTTGGACAGGGGCGAACACTGAAGCTTTCTTT
CDR3: CSAWTGANTEAFF
size: NA
J: TRBJ1-1
D: TRBD1
V: TRBV29-1

DNA: TGTGCCAGCAGCCAAGAGGCGGGGATGAACAATGAGCAGTTCTTC
CDR3: CASSQEAGMNNEQFF
size: once
J: TRBJ2-1
D: NA
V: TRBV4-2

DNA: TGTGCCAGCAGTTTACGCCGGGATCCCATCGGTGGAGCTTTCTTT
CDR3: CASSLRRDPIGGAFF
size: NA
J: TRBJ1-1
D: NA
V: TRBV27

DNA: TGCGCCAGCAGCAAAATACAGGGACCCGGGGAGCTGTTTTTT
CDR3: CASSKIQGPGELFF
size: NA
J: TRBJ2-2
D: NA
V: TRBV5-1

DNA: TGTGCCAGCACCCAGGTTAACTATGGCTACACCTTC
CDR3: CASTQVNYGYTF
size: NA
J: TRBJ1-2
D: NA
V: TRBV6-6

DNA: TGTGCCAGCAGTGACAATCAGGGGGCTGAAGCTTTCTTT
CDR3: CASSDNQGAEAFF
size: NA
J: TRBJ1-1
D: TRBD1
V: TRBV6-4

DNA: TGTGCCAGCTCACCACCGGCCGCAATAAGGAGTAATGAAAAACTGTTTTTT
CDR3: CASSPPAAIRSNEKLFF
size: NA
J: TRBJ1-4
D: NA
V: TRBV18

DNA: TGTGCCAGCAGCCAAGTTGAGAAGAGCTACACCTTC
CDR3: CASSQVEKSYTF
size: NA
J: TRBJ1-2
D: NA
V: TRBV3-1/TRBV3-2

DNA: TGTGCCAGCAGCCTACACAGGGGGCTAAGGTCATTCGGTGAAAAACTGTTTTTT
CDR3: CASSLHRGLRSFGEKLFF
size: NA
J: TRBJ1-4
D: TRBD1
V: TRBV11-2